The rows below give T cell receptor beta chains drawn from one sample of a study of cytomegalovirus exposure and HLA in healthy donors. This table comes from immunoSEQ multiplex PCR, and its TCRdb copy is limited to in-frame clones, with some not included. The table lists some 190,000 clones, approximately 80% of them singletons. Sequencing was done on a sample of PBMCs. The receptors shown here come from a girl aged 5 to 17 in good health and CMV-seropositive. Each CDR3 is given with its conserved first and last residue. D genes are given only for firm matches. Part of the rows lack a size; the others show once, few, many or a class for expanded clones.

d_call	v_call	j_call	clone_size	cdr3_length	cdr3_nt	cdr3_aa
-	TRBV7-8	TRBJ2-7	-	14	TGTGCCAGCAGCCCGCGGGGCGGCGGCCCCGGGGGGTACTTC	CASSPRGGGPGGYF
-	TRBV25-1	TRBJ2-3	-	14	TGTGCCAGCAGTTTGACAGGAACGTTTGATACGCAGTATTTT	CASSLTGTFDTQYF
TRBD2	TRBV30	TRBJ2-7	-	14	TGTGCCTGGAGTGTAGGCCTAGCGGGAGGCGAGCAGTACTTC	CAWSVGLAGGEQYF
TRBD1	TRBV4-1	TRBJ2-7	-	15	TGCGCCAGCAGCCAGAGGGGACAGGGTAGTTACGAGCAGTACTTC	CASSQRGQGSYEQYF
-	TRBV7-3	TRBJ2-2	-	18	TGTGCCAGCAGCTTAAAGCCCCCAAAGACGGTAGGGGCCGGGGAGCTGTTTTTT	CASSLKPPKTVGAGELFF
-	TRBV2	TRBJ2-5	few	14	TGTGCCAGCAGTGAAGTTATTCCTTCAGGGACCCAGTACTTC	CASSEVIPSGTQYF
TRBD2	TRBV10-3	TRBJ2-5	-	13	TGTGCCATCAGGGACGGCGGGGGAGAGACCCAGTACTTC	CAIRDGGGETQYF
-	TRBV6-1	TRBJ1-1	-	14	TGTGCCAGCATGCCCCGGGGTGGGAACACTGAAGCTTTCTTT	CASMPRGGNTEAFF
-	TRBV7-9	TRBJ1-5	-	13	TGTGCCAGCAGCTTAGGGACAGATCAGCCCCAGCATTTT	CASSLGTDQPQHF
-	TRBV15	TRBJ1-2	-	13	TGTGCCACCAGCAGAGACCATGAGAACAGGGTGAACTTC	CATSRDHENRVNF
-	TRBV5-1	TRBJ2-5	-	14	TGCGCCAGCAGACTGGGGGGTGCACAAGAGACCCAGTACTTC	CASRLGGAQETQYF
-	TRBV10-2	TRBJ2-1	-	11	TGCGCCAGCAGTGAGGGAGATGAGCAGTTCTTC	CASSEGDEQFF
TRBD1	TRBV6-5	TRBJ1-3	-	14	TGTGCCAGCAGTCTACAGGGGCTGGGAAACACCATATATTTT	CASSLQGLGNTIYF
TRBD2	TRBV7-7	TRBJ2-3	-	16	TGTGCCAGCAGCCCCATTGCGGGAGGGGGCACAGATACGCAGTATTTT	CASSPIAGGGTDTQYF
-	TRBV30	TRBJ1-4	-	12	TGTGCCTGGAGTGGGACAGATGAAAAACTGTTTTTT	CAWSGTDEKLFF
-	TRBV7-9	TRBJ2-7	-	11	TGTGCCATCCCCCAAGGAGTCGAGCAGTACTTC	CAIPQGVEQYF
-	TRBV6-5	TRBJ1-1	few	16	TGTGCCAGCAGTTACGCCGTGGGGCCGATGAACACTGAAGCTTTCTTT	CASSYAVGPMNTEAFF
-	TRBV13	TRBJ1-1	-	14	TGTGCCAGCAGCTTAGGGCCCAGGGTCACTGAAGCTTTCTTT	CASSLGPRVTEAFF
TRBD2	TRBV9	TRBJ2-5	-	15	TGTGCCAGCAGCCGGACTAGCGGGAGTGTTGAGACCCAGTACTTC	CASSRTSGSVETQYF
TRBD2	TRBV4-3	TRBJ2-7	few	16	TGCGCCAGCAGCCAAATAGCGGGAGGTTCCTCCTACGAGCAGTACTTC	CASSQIAGGSSYEQYF
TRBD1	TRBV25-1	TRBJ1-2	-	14	TGTGCCAGCAGGCGGACAGGGTCTGGCTATGGCTACACCTTC	CASRRTGSGYGYTF
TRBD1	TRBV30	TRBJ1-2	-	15	TGTGCCTGGAGTACGCCGGGACAGGGTCATTATGGCTACACCTTC	CAWSTPGQGHYGYTF
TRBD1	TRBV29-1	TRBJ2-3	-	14	TGCAGCGTTGCGGGACAGTTTAGCACAGATACGCAGTATTTT	CSVAGQFSTDTQYF
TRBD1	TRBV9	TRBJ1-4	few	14	TGTGCCAGCAGAGGGGACAGGAAAAATGAAAAACTGTTTTTT	CASRGDRKNEKLFF
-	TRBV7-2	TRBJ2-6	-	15	TGTGCCAGCAGACGGAGATCGTCTGGGGCCAACGTCCTGACTTTC	CASRRRSSGANVLTF
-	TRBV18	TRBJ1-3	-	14	TGTGCCAGCTCACCGACAGGCTCTGGAAACACCATATATTTT	CASSPTGSGNTIYF
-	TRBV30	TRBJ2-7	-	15	TGTGCCTGGAGTGTGGGGGCTGCGACAACCTTGGGGCAGTACTTC	CAWSVGAATTLGQYF
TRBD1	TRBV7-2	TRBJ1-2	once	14	TGTGCCAGCAGCTCCAGGACAGGGTTCTATGGCTACACCTTC	CASSSRTGFYGYTF
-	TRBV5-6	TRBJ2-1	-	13	TGTGCCAGCAGCTTGGAGGTAGGAGATGAGCAGTTCTTC	CASSLEVGDEQFF
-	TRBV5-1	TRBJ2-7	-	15	TGCGCCAGCAGCTTACCCGGAGGGCAGTCCTACGAGCAGTACTTC	CASSLPGGQSYEQYF
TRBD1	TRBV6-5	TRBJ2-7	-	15	TGTGCCAGCAGCCTATCTGAGACAGGGCCCTACGAGCAGTACTTC	CASSLSETGPYEQYF
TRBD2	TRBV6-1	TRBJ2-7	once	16	TGTGCCAGCAGTGTACCGGGACTAGCGCGGTGGTACGAGCAGTACTTC	CASSVPGLARWYEQYF
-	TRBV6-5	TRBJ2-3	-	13	TGTGCCAGCAGTGCACTCGGGGAAGATACGCAGTATTTT	CASSALGEDTQYF
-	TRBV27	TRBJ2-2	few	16	TGTGCCAGCAGTTCCTACAGGGACCTGAACACCGGGGAGCTGTTTTTT	CASSSYRDLNTGELFF
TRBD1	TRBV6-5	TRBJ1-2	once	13	TGTGCCAGCGTCAGACAGGGTAGTTTTGGCTACACCTTC	CASVRQGSFGYTF
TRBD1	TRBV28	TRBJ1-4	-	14	TGTGCCAGCAGTTCGACAGGGGGCTCTGAAAAACTGTTTTTT	CASSSTGGSEKLFF
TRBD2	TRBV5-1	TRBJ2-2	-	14	TGCGCCAGCGGTGTAGCGGGAGGGGCCGGGGAGCTGTTTTTT	CASGVAGGAGELFF
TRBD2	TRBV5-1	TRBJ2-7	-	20	TGCGCCAGCAGCTCCCGCCGCCCGGGACTAGCGGGACTGAGCTCCTACGAGCAGTACTTC	CASSSRRPGLAGLSSYEQYF
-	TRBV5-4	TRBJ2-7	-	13	TGTGCCAGCAGCCCGGACAGAAACTACGAGCAGTACTTC	CASSPDRNYEQYF
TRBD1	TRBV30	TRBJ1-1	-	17	TGTGCCTGGAGGGATACAACAGGGGACCGCATGAACACTGAAGCTTTCTTT	CAWRDTTGDRMNTEAFF
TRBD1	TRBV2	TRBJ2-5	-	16	TGTGCCAGCAGTGAGACGGACAGGGGGCATAGGAAGACCCAGTACTTC	CASSETDRGHRKTQYF
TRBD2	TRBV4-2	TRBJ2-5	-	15	TGTGCCAGCAGCCAAGATCTGCGGGAGCGAGAGACCCAGTACTTC	CASSQDLRERETQYF
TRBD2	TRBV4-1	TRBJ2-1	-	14	TGCGCCAGCAGGGGACTAGCGGGAGTTGTTGAGCAGTTCTTC	CASRGLAGVVEQFF
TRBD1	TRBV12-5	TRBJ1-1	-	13	TGTGCTAGTGGGGGGACAGGGGACACTGAAGCTTTCTTT	CASGGTGDTEAFF
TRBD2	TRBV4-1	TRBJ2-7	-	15	TGCGCCAGCAGCCAAGTCCGGCGGGAGGCCTACGAGCAGTACTTC	CASSQVRREAYEQYF
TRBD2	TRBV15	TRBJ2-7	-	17	TGTGCCACCAGCAGACCCCCCGGGGCTAGCGGGGCCTACGAGCAGTACTTC	CATSRPPGASGAYEQYF